The entry below describes one T cell receptor beta chain. Its cognate antigen is unknown. This entry is derived from a study of monozygotic twins with inflammatory bowel disease. Points from the study as a whole: In patient repertoires, differing immunosuppressive treatments may have added some variability. Comparison of concordant versus discordant twins revealed no difference in repertoire similarity, possibly due to limited power.

cDNA was produced in eight separate reactions per sample. Template switching introduced UMIs that contain a 6-nucleotide sample barcode. After re-calling the 5' RACE reads, TCRdb lists one entry per CDR3 protein, DNA absent. In total, the table holds 350,000 to 550,000 distinct CDR3 sequences. This CDR3 spans 14 amino acids. Germline loops: CDR1 SGHRS, CDR2 YFSETQ. Input material: blood. The source of this sequence is a human donor with ulcerative colitis or Crohn's disease, or a healthy co-twin of an affected twin (not recorded which). The chain combines TRBV5-1 with TRBJ2-1. The chain's CDR3 is CASSLKNPYNEQFF.